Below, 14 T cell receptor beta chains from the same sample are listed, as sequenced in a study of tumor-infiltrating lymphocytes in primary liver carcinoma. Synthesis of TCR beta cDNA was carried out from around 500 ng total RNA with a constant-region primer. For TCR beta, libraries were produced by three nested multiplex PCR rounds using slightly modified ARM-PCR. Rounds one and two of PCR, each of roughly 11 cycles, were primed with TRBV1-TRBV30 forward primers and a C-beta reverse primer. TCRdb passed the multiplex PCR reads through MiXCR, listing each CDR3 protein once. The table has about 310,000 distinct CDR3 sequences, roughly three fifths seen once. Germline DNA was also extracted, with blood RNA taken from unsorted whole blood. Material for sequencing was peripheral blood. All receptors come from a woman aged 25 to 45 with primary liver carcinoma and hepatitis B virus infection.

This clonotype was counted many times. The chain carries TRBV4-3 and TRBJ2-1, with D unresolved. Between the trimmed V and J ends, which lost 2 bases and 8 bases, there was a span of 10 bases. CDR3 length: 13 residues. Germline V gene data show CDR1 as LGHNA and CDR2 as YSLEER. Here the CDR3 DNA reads TGCGCCAGCAGCCAAACTGCCTCCGATGAGCAGTTCTTC. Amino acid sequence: CASSQTASDEQFF.

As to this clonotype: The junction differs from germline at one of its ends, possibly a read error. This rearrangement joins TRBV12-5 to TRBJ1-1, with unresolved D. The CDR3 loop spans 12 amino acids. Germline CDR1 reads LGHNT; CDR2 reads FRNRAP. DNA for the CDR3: TGTGCTAGTGTGGGCATGAACACTGGAGCTTTCTTT. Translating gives CASVGMNTGAFF. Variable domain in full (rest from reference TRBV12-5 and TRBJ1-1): DARVTQTPRHKVTEMGQEVTMRCQPILGHNTVFWYRQTMMQGLELLAYFRNRAPLDDSGMPKDRFSAEMPDATLATLKIQPSEPRDSAVYFCASVGMNTGAFFGQGTRLTVV.

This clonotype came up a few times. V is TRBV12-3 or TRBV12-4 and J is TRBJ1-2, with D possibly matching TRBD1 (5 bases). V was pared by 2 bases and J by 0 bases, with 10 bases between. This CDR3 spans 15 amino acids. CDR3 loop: CASSLQGLTNYGYTF. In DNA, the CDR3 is TGTGCCAGCAGTTTACAGGGTCTGACTAACTATGGCTACACCTTC.

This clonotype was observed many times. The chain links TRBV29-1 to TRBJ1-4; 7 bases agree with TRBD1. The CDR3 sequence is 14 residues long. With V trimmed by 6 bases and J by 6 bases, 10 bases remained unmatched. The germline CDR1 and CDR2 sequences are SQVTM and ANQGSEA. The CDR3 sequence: CSVGWTGPDEKLFF. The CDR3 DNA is TGCAGCGTAGGTTGGACAGGCCCCGATGAAAAACTGTTTTTT.

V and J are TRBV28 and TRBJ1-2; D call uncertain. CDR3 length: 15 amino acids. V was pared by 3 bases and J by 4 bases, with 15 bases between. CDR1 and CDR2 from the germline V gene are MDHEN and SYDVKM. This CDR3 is CASSLPRGGLYGYTF. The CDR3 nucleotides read TGTGCCAGCAGTTTGCCCCGCGGCGGACTCTATGGCTACACCTTC.

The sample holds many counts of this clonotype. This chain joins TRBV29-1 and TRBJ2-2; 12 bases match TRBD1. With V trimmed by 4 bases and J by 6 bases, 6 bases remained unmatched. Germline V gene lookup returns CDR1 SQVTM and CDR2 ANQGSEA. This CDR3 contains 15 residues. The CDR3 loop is CSVVTGTGGPGELFF. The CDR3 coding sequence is TGCAGCGTTGTTACCGGGACAGGGGGCCCCGGGGAGCTGTTTTTT.

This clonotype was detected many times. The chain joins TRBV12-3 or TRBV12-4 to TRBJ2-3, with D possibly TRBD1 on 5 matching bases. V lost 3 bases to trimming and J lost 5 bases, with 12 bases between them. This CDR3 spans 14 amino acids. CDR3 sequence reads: CASSLKATGDTQYF. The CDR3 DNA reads TGTGCCAGCAGTTTGAAGGCTACAGGAGATACGCAGTATTTT.

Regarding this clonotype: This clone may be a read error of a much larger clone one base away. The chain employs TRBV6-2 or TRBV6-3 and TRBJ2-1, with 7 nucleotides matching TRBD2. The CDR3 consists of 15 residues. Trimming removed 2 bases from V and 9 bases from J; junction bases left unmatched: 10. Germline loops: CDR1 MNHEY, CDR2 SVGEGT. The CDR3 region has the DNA TGTGCCAGCAGTTACCGGACTAGACTCCACAGTGAGCAGTTCTTC. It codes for CASSYRTRLHSEQFF.

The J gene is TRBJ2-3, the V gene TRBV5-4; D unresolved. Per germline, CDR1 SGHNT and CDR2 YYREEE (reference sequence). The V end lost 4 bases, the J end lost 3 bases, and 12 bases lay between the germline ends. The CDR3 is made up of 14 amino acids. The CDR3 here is CASSRSGGTDTQYF. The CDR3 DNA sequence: TGTGCCAGCAGCCGGTCGGGCGGTACAGATACGCAGTATTTT.

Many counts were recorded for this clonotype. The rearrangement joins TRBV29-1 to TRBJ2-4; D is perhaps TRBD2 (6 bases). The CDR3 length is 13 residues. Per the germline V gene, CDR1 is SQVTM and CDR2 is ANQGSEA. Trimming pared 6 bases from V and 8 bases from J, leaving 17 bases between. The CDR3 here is CSVRGSEGDIQYF. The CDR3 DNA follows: TGCAGCGTGAGGGGTTCGGAGGGAGACATTCAGTACTTC.

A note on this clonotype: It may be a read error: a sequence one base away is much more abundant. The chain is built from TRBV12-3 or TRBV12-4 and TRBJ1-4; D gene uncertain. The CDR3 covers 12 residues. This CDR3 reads CASSRENEKPFF. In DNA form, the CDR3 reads TGTGCCAGCAGTCGGGAGAATGAAAAACCGTTTTTT.

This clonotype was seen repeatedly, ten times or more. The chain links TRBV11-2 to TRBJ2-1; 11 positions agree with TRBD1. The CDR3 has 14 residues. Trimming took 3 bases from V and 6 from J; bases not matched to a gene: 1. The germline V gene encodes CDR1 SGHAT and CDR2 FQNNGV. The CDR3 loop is CASSLGTGGNEQFF. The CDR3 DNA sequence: TGTGCCAGCAGCTTGGGGACAGGGGGCAATGAGCAGTTCTTC.

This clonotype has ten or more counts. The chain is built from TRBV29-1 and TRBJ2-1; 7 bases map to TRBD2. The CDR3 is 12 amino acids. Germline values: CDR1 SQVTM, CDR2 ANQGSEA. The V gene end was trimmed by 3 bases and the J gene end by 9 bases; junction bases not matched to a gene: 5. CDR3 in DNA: TGCAGCGTTGAGAAACTAGCGCGTGAGCAGTTCTTC. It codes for CSVEKLAREQFF.

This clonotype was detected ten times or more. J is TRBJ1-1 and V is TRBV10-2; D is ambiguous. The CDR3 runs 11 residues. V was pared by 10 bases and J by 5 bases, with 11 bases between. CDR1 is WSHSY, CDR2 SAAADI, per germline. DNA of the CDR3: TGCGCCATCCTCGCCGGGACTGAAGCTTTCTTT. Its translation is CAILAGTEAFF.